This TCR beta chain is drawn from a study of blood T cell repertoires in COVID-19. For the study at large: PBMCs, B-cell-depleted T cells, or T cells were the source of the cDNA or gDNA that made up the material.

CDR3 length equals 17 residues. Trimming cost V 5 bases and J 1 base; bases outside gene matches: 10. The germline gives CDR1 PRHDT, CDR2 FYEKMQ (reference sequence). This clone was seen once. Some clones are missing from TCRdb's copy, which holds only in-frame ones; the method was immunoSEQ multiplex PCR. The sample has roughly 300,000 clones; 87% are singletons. The receptor's source is a woman between 40 and 55 years old who had recovered from COVID-19. The sample taken for sequencing was peripheral blood. This chain connects TRBV13 to TRBJ1-1; 10 bases align to TRBD1. The CDR3 coding sequence is TGTGCCAGCAGCCGAAATTTGGGGACAGGGGAGAACACTGAAGCTTTCTTT. Amino acids: CASSRNLGTGENTEAFF. The whole variable domain, remainder taken from reference TRBV13 and TRBJ1-1, is AAGVIQSPRHLIKEKRETATLKCYPIPRHDTVYWYQQGPGQDPQFLISFYEKMQSDKGSIPDRFSAQQFSDYHSELNMSSLELGDSALYFCASSRNLGTGENTEAFFGQGTRLTVV.